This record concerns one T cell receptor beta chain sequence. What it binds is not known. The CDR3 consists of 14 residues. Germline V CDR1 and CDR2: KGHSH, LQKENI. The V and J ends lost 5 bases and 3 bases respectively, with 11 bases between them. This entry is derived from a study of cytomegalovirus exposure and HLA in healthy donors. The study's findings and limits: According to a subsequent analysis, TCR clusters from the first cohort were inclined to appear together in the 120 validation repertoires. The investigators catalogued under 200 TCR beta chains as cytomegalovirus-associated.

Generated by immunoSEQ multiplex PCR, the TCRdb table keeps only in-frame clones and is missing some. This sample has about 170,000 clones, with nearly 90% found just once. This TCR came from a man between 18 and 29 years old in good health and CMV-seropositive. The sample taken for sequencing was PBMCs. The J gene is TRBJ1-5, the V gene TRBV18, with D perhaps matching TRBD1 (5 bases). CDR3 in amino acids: CASSSRQTNQPQHF. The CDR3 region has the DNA TGTGCCAGCTCATCTAGACAGACCAATCAGCCCCAGCATTTT. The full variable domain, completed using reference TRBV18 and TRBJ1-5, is NAGVMQNPRHLVRRRGQEARLRCSPMKGHSHVYWYRQLPEEGLKFMVYLQKENIIDESGMPKERFSAEFPKEGPSILRIQQVVRGDSAAYFCASSSRQTNQPQHFGDGTRLSIL.